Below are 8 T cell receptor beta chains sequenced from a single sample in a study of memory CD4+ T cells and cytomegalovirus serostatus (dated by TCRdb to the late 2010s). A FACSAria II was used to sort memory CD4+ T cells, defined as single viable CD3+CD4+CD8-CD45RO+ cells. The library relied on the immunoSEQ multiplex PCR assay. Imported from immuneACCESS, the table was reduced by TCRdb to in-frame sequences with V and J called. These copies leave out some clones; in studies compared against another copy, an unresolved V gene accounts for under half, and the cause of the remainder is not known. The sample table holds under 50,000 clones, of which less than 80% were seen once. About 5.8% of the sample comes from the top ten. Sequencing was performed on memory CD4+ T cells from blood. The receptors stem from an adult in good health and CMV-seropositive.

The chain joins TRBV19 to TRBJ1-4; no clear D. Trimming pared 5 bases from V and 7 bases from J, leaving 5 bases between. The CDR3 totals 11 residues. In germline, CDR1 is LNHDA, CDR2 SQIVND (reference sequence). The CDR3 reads CASSGSEKLFF. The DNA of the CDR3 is TGTGCCAGTAGTGGAAGTGAAAAACTGTTTTTT.

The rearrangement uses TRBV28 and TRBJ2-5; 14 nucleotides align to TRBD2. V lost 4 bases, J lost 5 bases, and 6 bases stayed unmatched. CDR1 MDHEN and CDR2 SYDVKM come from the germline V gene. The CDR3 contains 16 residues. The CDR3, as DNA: TGTGCCAGCAGTTCGGGACTAGCGGGAGTAGGGGAGACCCAGTACTTC. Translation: CASSSGLAGVGETQYF. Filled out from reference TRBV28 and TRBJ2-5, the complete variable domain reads DVKVTQSSRYLVKRTGEKVFLECVQDMDHENMFWYRQDPGLGLRLIYFSYDVKMKEKGDIPEGYSVSREKKERFSLILESASTNQTSMYLCASSSGLAGVGETQYFGPGTRLLVL.

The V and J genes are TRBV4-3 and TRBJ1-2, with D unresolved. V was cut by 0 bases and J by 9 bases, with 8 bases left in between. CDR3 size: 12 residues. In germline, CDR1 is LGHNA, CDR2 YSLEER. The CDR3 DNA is TGCGCCAGCAGCCAAGAAGGGAGGAGCTACACCTTC. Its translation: CASSQEGRSYTF.

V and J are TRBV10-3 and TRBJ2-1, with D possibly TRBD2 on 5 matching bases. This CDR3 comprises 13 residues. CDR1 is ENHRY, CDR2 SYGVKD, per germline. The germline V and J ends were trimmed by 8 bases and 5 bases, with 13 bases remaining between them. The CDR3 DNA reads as TGTGCCATCGGTCCTAGCCGAGACAATGAGCAGTTCTTC. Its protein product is CAIGPSRDNEQFF.

The CDR3 region has the DNA TGTGCCAGCAGAACGACAGGGGGTACGGGAAACATTCAGTACTTC. Residues: CASRTTGGTGNIQYF. The rearrangement uses TRBV28 and TRBJ2-4; 9 bases line up with TRBD1. The CDR3 is 15 residues long. With V trimmed by 6 bases and J by 6 bases, 9 bases remained unmatched. The V gene's germline CDR1 is MDHEN and CDR2 SYDVKM. The complete variable domain, with remaining parts taken from reference TRBV28 and TRBJ2-4, reads DVKVTQSSRYLVKRTGEKVFLECVQDMDHENMFWYRQDPGLGLRLIYFSYDVKMKEKGDIPEGYSVSREKKERFSLILESASTNQTSMYLCASRTTGGTGNIQYFGAGTRLSVL.

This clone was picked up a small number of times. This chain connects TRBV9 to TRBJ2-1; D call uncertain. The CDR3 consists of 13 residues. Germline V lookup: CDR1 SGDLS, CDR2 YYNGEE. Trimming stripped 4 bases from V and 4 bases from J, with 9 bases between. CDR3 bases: TGTGCCAGCAGCCCCCGAAGTTACAATGAGCAGTTCTTC. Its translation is CASSPRSYNEQFF.

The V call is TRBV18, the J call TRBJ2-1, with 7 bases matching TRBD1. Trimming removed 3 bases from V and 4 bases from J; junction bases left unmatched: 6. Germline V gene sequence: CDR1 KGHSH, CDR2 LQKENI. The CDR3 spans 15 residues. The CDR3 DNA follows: TGTGCCAGCTCACCTATAACAGGGGATTACAATGAGCAGTTCTTC. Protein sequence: CASSPITGDYNEQFF.

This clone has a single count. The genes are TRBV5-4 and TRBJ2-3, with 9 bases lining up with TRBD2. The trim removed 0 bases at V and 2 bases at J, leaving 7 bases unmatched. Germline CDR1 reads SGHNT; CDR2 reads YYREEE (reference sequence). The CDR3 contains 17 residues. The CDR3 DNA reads TGTGCCAGCAGCTTGGAAATAGGCGGGGGGGCCACAGATACGCAGTATTTT. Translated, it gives CASSLEIGGGATDTQYF.